A selection of T cell receptor beta chains follows, all from one sample in a study of regulatory T cells in long-lasting Graves disease. TCRdb re-analysed the multiplex PCR reads in MiXCR, keeping a single row per CDR3 protein. The sample holds roughly 420,000 distinct CDR3 sequences, roughly a sixth seen once. Here the sequenced sample was peripheral blood mononuclear cells (PBMCs), taken at new diagnosis, from a patient treated with antithyroid drugs. The receptors were gathered from a female donor with Graves disease. CDR3s include the opening cysteine and the closing phenylalanine or tryptophan. The D gene is left open where the match is weak. Rows give clone size only sometimes, using once, few, many, or a class for an expanded clone.

-	TRBV6-2/TRBV6-3	TRBJ1-5	TRBD1	CASRSLGGQGAQPQHF	TGTGCCAGCAGATCTTTGGGGGGACAGGGGGCTCAGCCCCAGCATTTT
many	TRBV29-1	TRBJ2-2	TRBD1	CNGQGAGGELFF	TGCAACGGACAGGGGGCTGGCGGGGAGCTGTTTTTT
-	TRBV11-2	TRBJ2-7	-	CASSPRKAGAPWEQYF	TGTGCCAGCAGTCCTAGAAAGGCAGGGGCCCCTTGGGAGCAGTACTTC
many	TRBV6-2/TRBV6-3	TRBJ2-3	-	CASSDLLRDTDTQYF	TGTGCCAGCAGTGATCTACTGCGGGACACAGATACGCAGTATTTT
many	TRBV5-1	TRBJ1-1	-	CASSFDNTEAFF	TGCGCCAGCAGCTTCGATAACACTGAAGCTTTCTTT
many	TRBV12-5	TRBJ1-1	-	CASGLSMNTEAFF	TGTGCTAGTGGTTTGTCGATGAACACTGAAGCTTTCTTT
few	TRBV30	TRBJ2-2	-	CAWSNSGIDTGELFF	TGTGCCTGGAGTAACTCCGGGATAGACACCGGGGAGCTGTTTTTT
many	TRBV13	TRBJ1-4	TRBD1	CASSQGANEKLFF	TGTGCCAGCAGCCAGGGGGCTAATGAAAAACTGTTTTTT
many	TRBV5-6	TRBJ2-1	TRBD1	CASIGPGQGPDEQFF	TGTGCCAGCATCGGGCCGGGACAGGGGCCCGATGAGCAGTTCTTC
many	TRBV12-3/TRBV12-4	TRBJ2-2	-	CASTPGGELFF	TGTGCCAGCACCCCTGGCGGGGAGCTGTTTTTT
few	TRBV5-1	TRBJ2-5	TRBD2	CASSLRTSGSAGETQYF	TGCGCCAGCAGCTTGAGGACTAGCGGGTCGGCGGGCGAGACCCAGTACTTC
few	TRBV6-1	TRBJ2-7	TRBD1	CASSTRDRAFDEQYF	TGTGCCAGCAGTACAAGGGACAGGGCATTTGACGAGCAGTACTTC
many	TRBV2	TRBJ1-2	-	CASSDNRNYGYTF	TGTGCCAGCAGTGACAACAGGAACTATGGCTACACCTTC
-	TRBV12-3/TRBV12-4	TRBJ2-7	-	CASSSTRGFYEQYF	TGTGCCAGCAGTTCCACTAGGGGGTTCTACGAGCAGTACTTC
many	TRBV5-1	TRBJ1-6	-	CASSLEGRNSPLHF	TGTGCCAGCAGCTTAGAGGGGCGAAATTCACCCCTCCACTTT
many	TRBV7-6	TRBJ2-5	TRBD1	CASSRDRGLETQYF	TGTGCCAGCAGTCGGGACAGGGGTTTGGAGACCCAGTACTTC
-	TRBV24-1	TRBJ2-2	-	CATGSRRGSTGELFF	TGTGCCACGGGATCCCGAAGGGGCAGCACCGGGGAGCTGTTTTTT